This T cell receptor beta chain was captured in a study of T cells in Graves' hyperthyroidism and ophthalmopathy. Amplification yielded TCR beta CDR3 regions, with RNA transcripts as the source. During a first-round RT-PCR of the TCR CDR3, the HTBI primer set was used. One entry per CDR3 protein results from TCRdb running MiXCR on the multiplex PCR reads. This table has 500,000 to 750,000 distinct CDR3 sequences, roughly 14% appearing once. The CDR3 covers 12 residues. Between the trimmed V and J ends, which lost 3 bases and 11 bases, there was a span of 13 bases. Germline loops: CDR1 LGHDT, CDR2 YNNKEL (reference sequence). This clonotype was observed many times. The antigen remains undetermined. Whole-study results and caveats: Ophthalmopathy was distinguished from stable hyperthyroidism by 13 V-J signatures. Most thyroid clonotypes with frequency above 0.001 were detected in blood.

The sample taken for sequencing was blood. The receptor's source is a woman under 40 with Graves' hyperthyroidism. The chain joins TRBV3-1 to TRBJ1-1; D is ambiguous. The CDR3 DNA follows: TGTGCCAGCAGCCACCGACCATACGAGGCTTTCTTT. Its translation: CASSHRPYEAFF.